One TCR beta chain is described in this entry. Its antigen is not identified. Losses at the gene ends were 2 bases for V and 4 bases for J; bases not matched to a gene: 9. CDR3 size: 16 residues. CDR1 KGHSH and CDR2 LQKENI come from the germline V gene. These data are taken from a study of cytomegalovirus exposure and HLA in healthy donors. General observations from the study: Within an earlier analysis, most TCR beta V segments proved productive either about 90% or about 30% of the time. Later findings reportedly placed an Asian-associated ancestry cluster below the approximately 670-donor mean for N-insertions.

PCR employed 60 Vbeta and 13 Jbeta primers. Here immunoSEQ multiplex PCR was the method, and the copy in TCRdb shows in-frame clones only, minus some. Here the sample spans around 180,000 clones, about 80% being singletons. Sequencing was carried out using PBMCs. This sequence originates from a young man in good health and CMV-seropositive. V and J are TRBV18 and TRBJ2-3; 7 bases are shared with TRBD2. The CDR3 protein is CASSPTSAAGADTQYF. Written as DNA, the CDR3 is TGTGCCAGCTCACCAACTTCCGCGGCGGGGGCAGATACGCAGTATTTT.